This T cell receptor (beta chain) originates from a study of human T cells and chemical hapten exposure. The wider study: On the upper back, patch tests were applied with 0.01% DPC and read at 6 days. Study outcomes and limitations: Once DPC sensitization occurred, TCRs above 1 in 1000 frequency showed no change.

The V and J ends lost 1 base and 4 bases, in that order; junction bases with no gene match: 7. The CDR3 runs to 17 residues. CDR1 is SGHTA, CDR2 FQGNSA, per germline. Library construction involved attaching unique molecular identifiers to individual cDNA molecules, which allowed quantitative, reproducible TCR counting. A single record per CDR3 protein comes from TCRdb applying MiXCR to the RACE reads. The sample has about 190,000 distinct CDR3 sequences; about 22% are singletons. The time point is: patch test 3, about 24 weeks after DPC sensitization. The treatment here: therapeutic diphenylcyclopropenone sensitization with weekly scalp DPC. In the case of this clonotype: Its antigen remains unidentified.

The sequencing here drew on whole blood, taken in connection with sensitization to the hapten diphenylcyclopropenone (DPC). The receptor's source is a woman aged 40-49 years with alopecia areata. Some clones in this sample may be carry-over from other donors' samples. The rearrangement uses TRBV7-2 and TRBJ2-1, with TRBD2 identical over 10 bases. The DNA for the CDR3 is TGTGCCAGCAGCTTAGACCTAGCGGGAGCTGGGTACAATGAGCAGTTCTTC. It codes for CASSLDLAGAGYNEQFF.